Below are 11 T cell receptor beta chains sequenced from a single sample in a study of T-cell reconstitution after alpha-beta-depleted transplantation in children. Unique molecular identifiers featured in how the TCRbeta library was prepared. TCRdb ran MiXCR on the PCR reads and lists one entry per CDR3 protein. The sample contains about 580,000 distinct CDR3 sequences, more than 20% of which appear only once. The material sequenced was PBMCs, mostly from graft donor cells, taken 360 days after TCRalphabeta/CD19-depleted stem cell transplant. Receptor source: a boy under three years old who had a stem cell transplant for acute myeloid leukemia, so the T cells may come from the graft donor.

This chain connects TRBV5-1 to TRBJ1-1; perhaps TRBD1 as D (6 bases). V was trimmed by 4 bases and J by 8 bases, leaving 9 bases between them. The CDR3 contains 11 residues. The germline CDR1 and CDR2 sequences are SGHRS and YFSETQ. The CDR3 bases are TGCGCCAGCAGCGTCGGACAGGAAGCTTTCTTT. Translating it yields CASSVGQEAFF.

This clonotype was counted a single time. This chain uses TRBV28 with TRBJ1-5; D unclear. Germline V lookup: CDR1 MDHEN, CDR2 SYDVKM. Between the trimmed V and J ends, which lost 8 bases and 3 bases, there was a span of 23 bases. There are 17 residues in the CDR3. CDR3 sequence (DNA): TGTGCCAGCTTCCTCGCGGGTCGAACTATTCTCAATCAGCCCCAGCATTTT. The encoded protein is CASFLAGRTILNQPQHF.

This chain joins TRBV7-2 and TRBJ2-1; 8 bases map to TRBD2. The germline gives CDR1 SGHTA, CDR2 FQGNSA. The ends lost 5 bases at V and 10 bases at J; junction bases unmatched: 10. This CDR3 region has 14 residues. As DNA, the CDR3 is TGTGCCAGCAGCCCCTTGGGCGGGGGGTGGGAGCAGTTCTTC. Translated: CASSPLGGGWEQFF.

This clonotype has a count of ten or more. V gene TRBV20-1 combines with J gene TRBJ2-1; no reliable D call. Germline lookup yields CDR1 DFQATT and CDR2 SNEGSKA (reference sequence). This CDR3 has 11 amino acids. Trimming removed 2 bases at V and 6 bases at J, with 5 bases between. CDR3 nucleotide sequence: TGCAGTGCTAGAAGGGTCAATGAGCAGTTCTTC. It specifies CSARRVNEQFF.

This clonotype was counted a few times. The V and J genes are TRBV3-1 and TRBJ2-5; 7 bases are shared with TRBD1. The trim removed 2 bases at V and 5 bases at J, leaving 5 bases unmatched. Germline assignment: CDR1 LGHDT and CDR2 YNNKEL (reference sequence). The CDR3 runs 14 residues. The CDR3 protein is CASSQLGQVETQYF. CDR3 bases: TGTGCCAGCAGCCAACTCGGACAGGTGGAGACCCAGTACTTC.

This clonotype has only one observation. CDR3 in DNA: TGCAGTGCTAGGACTAGCGGGTTCCCAATCAATGAGCAGTTCTTC. The encoded protein is CSARTSGFPINEQFF. V is TRBV20-1 and J is TRBJ2-1, with 10 bases matching TRBD2. V trimming: 3 bases; J trimming: 6 bases; junction bases outside the gene matches: 8. The CDR3 has 15 amino acids. CDR1 and CDR2 from the germline V gene are DFQATT and SNEGSKA (reference sequence).

This clonotype was counted only a few times. The chain recombines TRBV18 with TRBJ2-7, with 9 nucleotides matching TRBD1. This CDR3 spans 14 amino acids. Per the germline V gene, CDR1 is KGHSH and CDR2 is LQKENI. The V gene end was trimmed by 5 bases and the J gene end by 4 bases; junction bases not matched to a gene: 6. The CDR3 nucleotides are TGTGCCAGCTCAAAGCCGGGACAGGGATACGAGCAGTACGTC. Its protein is CASSKPGQGYEQYV.

The table lists this clonotype with a few counts. This chain links TRBV6-1 with TRBJ1-5; D might be TRBD1 (6 bases). This CDR3 spans 15 amino acids. In germline, CDR1 is MNHNS, CDR2 SASEGT. With 10 bases removed from V and 0 bases from J, the gap between germline ends came to 16 bases. CDR3 sequence reads: CATHGGPYSNQPQHF. For the CDR3, the DNA is TGTGCCACCCATGGGGGGCCATATAGCAATCAGCCCCAGCATTTT.

This clonotype was observed a handful of times. This sequence joins TRBV20-1 and TRBJ1-2; D unresolved. This CDR3 is 14 amino acids long. With 1 base removed from V and 1 base from J, the gap between germline ends came to 10 bases. Per the germline V gene, CDR1 is DFQATT and CDR2 is SNEGSKA (reference sequence). CDR3 in DNA: TGCAGTGCTAGAGTCCATGACCTTAACTATGGCTACACCTTC. The encoded protein is CSARVHDLNYGYTF.

This clonotype was detected many times. This rearrangement joins TRBV6-6 to TRBJ2-5; D is undetermined. With 1 base removed from V and 5 bases from J, the gap between germline ends came to 2 bases. The germline gives CDR1 MNHNY, CDR2 SVGAGI (reference sequence). The CDR3 loop spans 11 amino acids. The chain's CDR3 is CASSYYETQYF. The CDR3 DNA follows: TGTGCCAGCAGTTACTACGAGACCCAGTACTTC.

This clonotype was recorded at least ten times. The rearrangement uses TRBV6-2 or TRBV6-3 and TRBJ2-7; a possible D gene is TRBD2 (5 bases). V was trimmed by 2 bases and J by 4 bases, leaving 6 bases between them. The CDR3 covers 12 residues. Germline lookup yields CDR1 MNHEY and CDR2 SVGEGT. CDR3 coding DNA: TGTGCCAGCAGTTACCCGGGGTACGAGCAGTACGTC. This translates into CASSYPGYEQYV.